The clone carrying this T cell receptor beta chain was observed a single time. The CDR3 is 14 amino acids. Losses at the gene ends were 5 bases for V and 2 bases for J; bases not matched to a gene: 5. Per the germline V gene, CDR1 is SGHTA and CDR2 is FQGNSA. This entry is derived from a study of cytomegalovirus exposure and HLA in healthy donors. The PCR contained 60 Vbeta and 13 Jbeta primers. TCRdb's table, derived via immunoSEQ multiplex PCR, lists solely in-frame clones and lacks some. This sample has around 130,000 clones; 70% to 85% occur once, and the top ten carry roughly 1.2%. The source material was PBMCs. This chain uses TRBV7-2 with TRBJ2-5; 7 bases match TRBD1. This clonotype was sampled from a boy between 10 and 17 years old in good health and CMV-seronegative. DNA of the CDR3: TGTGCCAGCAGCACATGGGACAGACAAGAGACCCAGTACTTC. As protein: CASSTWDRQETQYF.